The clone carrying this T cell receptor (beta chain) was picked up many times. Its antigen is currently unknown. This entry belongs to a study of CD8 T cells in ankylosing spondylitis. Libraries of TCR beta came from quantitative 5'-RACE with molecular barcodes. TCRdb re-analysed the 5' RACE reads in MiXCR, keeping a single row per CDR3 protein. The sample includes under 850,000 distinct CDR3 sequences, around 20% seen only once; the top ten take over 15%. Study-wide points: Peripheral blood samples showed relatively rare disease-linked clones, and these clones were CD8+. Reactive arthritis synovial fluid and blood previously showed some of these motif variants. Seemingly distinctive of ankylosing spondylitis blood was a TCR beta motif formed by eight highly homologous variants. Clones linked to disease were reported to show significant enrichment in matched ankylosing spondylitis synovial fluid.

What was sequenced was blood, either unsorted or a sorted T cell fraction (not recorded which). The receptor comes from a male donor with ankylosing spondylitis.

As DNA, the CDR3 is TGCAGTGCTAGAGCTGTAGGGGGTGCGTACGAGCAGTACTTC. Translating gives CSARAVGGAYEQYF. The chain uses TRBV20-1 and TRBJ2-7, with D perhaps matching TRBD1 (6 bases). There are 14 residues in the CDR3. CDR1 DFQATT and CDR2 SNEGSKA come from the germline V gene (reference sequence). Trimming removed 1 base at V and 4 bases at J, with 14 bases between.